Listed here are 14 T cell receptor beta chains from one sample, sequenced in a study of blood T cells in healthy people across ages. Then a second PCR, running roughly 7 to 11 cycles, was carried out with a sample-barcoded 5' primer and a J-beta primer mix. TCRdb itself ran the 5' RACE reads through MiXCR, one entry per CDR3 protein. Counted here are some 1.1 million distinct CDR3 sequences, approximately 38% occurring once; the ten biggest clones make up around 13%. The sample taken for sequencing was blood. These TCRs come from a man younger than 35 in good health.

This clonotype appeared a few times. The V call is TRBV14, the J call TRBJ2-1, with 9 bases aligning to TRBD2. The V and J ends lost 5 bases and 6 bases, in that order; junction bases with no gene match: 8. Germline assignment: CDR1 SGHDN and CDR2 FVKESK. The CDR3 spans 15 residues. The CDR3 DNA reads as TGTGCCAGCAGCGAAGTCCCGGGACTAGCCAATGAGCAGTTCTTC. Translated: CASSEVPGLANEQFF.

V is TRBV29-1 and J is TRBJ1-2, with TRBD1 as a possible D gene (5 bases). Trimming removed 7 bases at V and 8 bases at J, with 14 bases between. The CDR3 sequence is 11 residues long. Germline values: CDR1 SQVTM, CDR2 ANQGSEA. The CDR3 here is CSADLEGGYTF. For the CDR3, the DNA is TGCAGCGCCGACCTGGAGGGGGGCTACACCTTC.

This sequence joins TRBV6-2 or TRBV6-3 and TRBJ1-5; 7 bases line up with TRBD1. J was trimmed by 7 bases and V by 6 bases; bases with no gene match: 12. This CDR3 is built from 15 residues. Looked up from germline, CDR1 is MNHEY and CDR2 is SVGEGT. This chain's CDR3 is CASRNTTGWQQPQHF. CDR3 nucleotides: TGTGCCAGCAGGAACACGACAGGGTGGCAACAGCCCCAGCATTTT.

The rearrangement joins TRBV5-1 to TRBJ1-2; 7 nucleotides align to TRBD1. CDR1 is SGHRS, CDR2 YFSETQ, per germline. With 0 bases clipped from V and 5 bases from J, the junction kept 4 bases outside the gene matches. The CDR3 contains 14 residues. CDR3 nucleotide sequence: TGCGCCAGCAGCTTGGAAGGGGGCAAGTATGGCTACACCTTC. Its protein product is CASSLEGGKYGYTF.

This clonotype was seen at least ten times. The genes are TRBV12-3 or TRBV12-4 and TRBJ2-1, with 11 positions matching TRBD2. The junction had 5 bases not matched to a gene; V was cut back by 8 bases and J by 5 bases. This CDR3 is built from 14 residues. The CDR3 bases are TGTGCCAGCCGAAGACTAGCGGGGAACAATGAGCAGTTCTTC. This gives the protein CASRRLAGNNEQFF.

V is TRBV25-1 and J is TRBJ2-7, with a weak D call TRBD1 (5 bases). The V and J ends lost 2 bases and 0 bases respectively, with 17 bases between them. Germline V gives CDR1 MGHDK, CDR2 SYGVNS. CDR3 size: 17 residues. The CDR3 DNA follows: TGTGCCAGCAGTGAACTAAGGGGAAATGAAAGCTCCTACGAGCAGTACTTC. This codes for CASSELRGNESSYEQYF.

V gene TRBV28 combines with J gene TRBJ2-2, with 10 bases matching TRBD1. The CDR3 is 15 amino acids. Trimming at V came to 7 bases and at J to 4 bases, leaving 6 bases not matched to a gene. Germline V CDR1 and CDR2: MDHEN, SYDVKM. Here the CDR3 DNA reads TGTGCCAGCACCCTAGGGGACAGGGGCACCGGGGAGCTGTTTTTT. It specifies CASTLGDRGTGELFF. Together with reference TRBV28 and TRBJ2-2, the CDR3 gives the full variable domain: DVKVTQSSRYLVKRTGEKVFLECVQDMDHENMFWYRQDPGLGLRLIYFSYDVKMKEKGDIPEGYSVSREKKERFSLILESASTNQTSMYLCASTLGDRGTGELFFGEGSRLTVL.

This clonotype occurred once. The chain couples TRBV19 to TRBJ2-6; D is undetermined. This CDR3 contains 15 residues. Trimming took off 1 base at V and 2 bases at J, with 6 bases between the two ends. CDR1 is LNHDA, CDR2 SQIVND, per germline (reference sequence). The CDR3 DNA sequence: TGTGCCAGTAGTATAGGAGTCGCTGGGGCCAACGTCCTGACTTTC. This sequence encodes CASSIGVAGANVLTF.

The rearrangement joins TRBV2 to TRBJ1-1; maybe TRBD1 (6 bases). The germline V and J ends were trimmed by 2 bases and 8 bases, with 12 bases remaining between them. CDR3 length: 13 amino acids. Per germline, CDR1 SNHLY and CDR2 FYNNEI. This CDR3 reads CASSENRDVEAFF. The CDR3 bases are TGTGCCAGCAGTGAAAACAGGGACGTGGAAGCTTTCTTT.

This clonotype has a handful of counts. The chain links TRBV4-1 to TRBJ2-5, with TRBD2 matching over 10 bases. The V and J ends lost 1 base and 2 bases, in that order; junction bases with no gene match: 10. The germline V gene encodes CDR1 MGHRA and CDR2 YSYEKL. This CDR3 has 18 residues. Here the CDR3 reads CASSQVGLAGDAQETQYF. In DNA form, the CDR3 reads TGCGCCAGCAGCCAAGTTGGGCTAGCGGGGGATGCTCAAGAGACCCAGTACTTC.

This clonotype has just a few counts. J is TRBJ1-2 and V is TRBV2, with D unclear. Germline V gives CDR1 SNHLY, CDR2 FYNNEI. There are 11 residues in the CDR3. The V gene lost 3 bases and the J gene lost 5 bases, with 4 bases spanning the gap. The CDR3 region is CASSEQYGYTF. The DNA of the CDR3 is TGTGCCAGCAGTGAGCAGTATGGCTACACCTTC.

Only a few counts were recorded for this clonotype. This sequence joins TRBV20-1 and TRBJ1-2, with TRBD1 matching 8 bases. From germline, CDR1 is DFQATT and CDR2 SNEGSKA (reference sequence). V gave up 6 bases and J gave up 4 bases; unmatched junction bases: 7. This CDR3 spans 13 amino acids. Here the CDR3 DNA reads TGCAGTGCCTCACAGGGGGTTGGCTATGGCTACACCTTC. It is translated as CSASQGVGYGYTF.

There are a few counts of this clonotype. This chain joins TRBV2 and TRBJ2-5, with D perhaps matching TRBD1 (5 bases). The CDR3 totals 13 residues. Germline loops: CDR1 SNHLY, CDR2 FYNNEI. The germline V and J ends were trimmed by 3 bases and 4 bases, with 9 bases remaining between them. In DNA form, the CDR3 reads TGTGCCAGCAGTGACAGGGCCCCAGAGACCCAGTACTTC. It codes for CASSDRAPETQYF.

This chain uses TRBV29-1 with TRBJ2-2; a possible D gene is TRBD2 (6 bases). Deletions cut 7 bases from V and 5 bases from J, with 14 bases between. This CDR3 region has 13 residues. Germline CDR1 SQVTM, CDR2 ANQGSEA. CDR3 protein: CSGWGLDTGELFF. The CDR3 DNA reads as TGCAGCGGGTGGGGACTGGATACCGGGGAGCTGTTTTTT.